This T cell receptor (beta chain) stems from a study of chemoradiotherapy in HPV16-positive cancers. From germline, CDR1 is SQVTM and CDR2 ANQGSEA. This CDR3 spans 15 amino acids. Trimming left V 6 bases short and J 2 bases short, with 19 bases between. Libraries were prepared by immunoSEQ multiplex PCR; TCRdb keeps only in-frame clonotypes and omits some of them. This table has more than 2,000 clones, approximately 81% appearing once. The source is a human donor with HPV-associated anogenital cancer. Material: tumor tissue, obtained from a patient who underwent chemoradiotherapy. This chain connects TRBV29-1 to TRBJ1-2; perhaps TRBD1 as D (5 bases). The CDR3 loop is CSVEVERGENYGYTF. In DNA form, the CDR3 reads TGCAGCGTGGAGGTGGAAAGGGGTGAGAACTATGGCTACACCTTC.